Here is one T cell receptor (beta chain) with its context. Its target is unknown. The assay was immunoSEQ multiplex PCR, and TCRdb's table has in-frame clones only and misses some. The repertoire holds fewer than 55,000 clones, with roughly 80% as singletons. Deletions cut 0 bases from V and 5 bases from J, with 14 bases between. Germline V lookup: CDR1 SGHRS, CDR2 YFSETQ. This CDR3 spans 15 amino acids. This sample stems from a study of radiotherapy plus CTLA-4 blockade in lung cancer. Study conclusions and caveats: Blood TCR clones of tumor origin expanded after radiotherapy plus ipilimumab. Reported findings show early blood T cell clone dynamics, with interferon-beta, best predicted response.

This sequence was found in a human donor with non-small cell lung cancer whose response to radiotherapy plus ipilimumab could not be evaluated. The source was peripheral blood, collected from a patient treated with radiotherapy plus ipilimumab. The gene calls are TRBV5-1 and TRBJ2-5, with D tentatively TRBD1 (6 bases). The CDR3 nucleotides read TGCGCCAGCAGCTTGGTACAGGGATCGGGGGAGACCCAGTACTTC. Its protein is CASSLVQGSGETQYF.